The 3 T cell receptor beta chains below come from one sample, sequenced in a study of blood T cell repertoires in COVID-19. Clones were sequenced by immunoSEQ multiplex PCR, and TCRdb holds only the in-frame ones, with some missing. This repertoire shows fewer than 350,000 clones, about nine tenths found once; its top ten account for around 1.7%. The sequencing input was PBMCs or T cells enriched from blood (not recorded which). The receptors were gathered from a woman aged 35 to 49 who had recovered from COVID-19.

Only a few counts were recorded for this clone. CDR3 in DNA: TGTGCCAGCAGCTTAATGGGACAAGCAAGCGGCTACACCTTC. Its protein product is CASSLMGQASGYTF. The J gene is TRBJ1-2, the V gene TRBV7-2; weak D call: TRBD1 (6 bases). Trimming took off 2 bases at V and 8 bases at J, with 15 bases between the two ends. The CDR3 totals 14 residues. The V gene's germline CDR1 is SGHTA and CDR2 FQGNSA.

This clone was counted a single time. The chain combines TRBV10-3 with TRBJ2-1, with 9 positions matching TRBD2. Trimming removed 0 bases from V and 7 bases from J; junction bases left unmatched: 10. Germline CDR1 and CDR2: ENHRY and SYGVKD. The CDR3 has 17 amino acids. CDR3 region: CAISESAGGGAGNEQFF. DNA of the CDR3: TGTGCCATCAGTGAGTCCGCGGGCGGGGGGGCTGGTAATGAGCAGTTCTTC.

This chain connects TRBV5-1 to TRBJ2-1; 11 bases are a match to TRBD1. After removal of 4 bases from V and 6 bases from J, the junction contained 9 bases not matched to a gene. Germline assignment: CDR1 SGHRS and CDR2 YFSETQ. The CDR3 length is 16 residues. CDR3 nucleotides: TGCGCCAGCAGCCTCGGGACAGGGGGACTGGGCAATGAGCAGTTCTTC. Protein product: CASSLGTGGLGNEQFF.